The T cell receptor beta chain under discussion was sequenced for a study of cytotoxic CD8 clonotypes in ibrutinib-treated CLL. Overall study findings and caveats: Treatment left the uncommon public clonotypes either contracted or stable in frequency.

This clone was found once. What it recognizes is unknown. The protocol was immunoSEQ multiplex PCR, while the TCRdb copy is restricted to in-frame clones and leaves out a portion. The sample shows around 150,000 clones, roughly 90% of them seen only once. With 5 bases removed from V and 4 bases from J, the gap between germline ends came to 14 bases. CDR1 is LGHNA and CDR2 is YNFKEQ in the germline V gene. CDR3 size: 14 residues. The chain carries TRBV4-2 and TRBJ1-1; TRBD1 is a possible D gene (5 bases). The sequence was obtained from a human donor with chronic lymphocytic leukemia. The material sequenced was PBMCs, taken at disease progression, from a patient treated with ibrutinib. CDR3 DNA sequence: TGTGCCAGCAGCTCCCGTGGGGGAGTCACTGAAGCTTTCTTT. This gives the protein CASSSRGGVTEAFF.